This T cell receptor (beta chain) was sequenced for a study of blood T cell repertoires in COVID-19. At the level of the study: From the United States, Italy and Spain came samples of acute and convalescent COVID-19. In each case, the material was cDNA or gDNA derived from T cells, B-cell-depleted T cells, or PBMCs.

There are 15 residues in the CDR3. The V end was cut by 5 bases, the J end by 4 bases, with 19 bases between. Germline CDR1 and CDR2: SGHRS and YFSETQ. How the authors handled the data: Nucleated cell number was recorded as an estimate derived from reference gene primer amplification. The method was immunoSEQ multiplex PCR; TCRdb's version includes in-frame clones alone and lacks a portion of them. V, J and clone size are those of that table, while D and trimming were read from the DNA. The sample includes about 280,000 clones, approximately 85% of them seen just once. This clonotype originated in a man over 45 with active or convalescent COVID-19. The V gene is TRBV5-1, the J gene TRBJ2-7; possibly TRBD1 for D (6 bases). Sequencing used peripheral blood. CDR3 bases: TGCGCCAGCAGTTCCGCCACAGGGTTAGGGTACGAGCAGTACTTC. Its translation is CASSSATGLGYEQYF.